The sequence of this T cell receptor beta chain was determined in a study of CD8 T cells in Susac syndrome. When the RNA was reverse transcribed, random hexamers were used with an input of roughly 0.45 to 1 ug. TCRdb reprocessed the immunoSEQ multiplex PCR reads with MiXCR, giving one entry per CDR3 protein. The sample lists 150,000 to 160,000 distinct CDR3 sequences, around 95% occurring once. In germline, CDR1 is MNHEY, CDR2 SMNVEV (reference sequence). The length of the CDR3 is 15 residues. V gave up 5 bases and J gave up 9 bases, with 20 bases separating them. The TCR sequence derives from a human donor with multiple sclerosis. The chain carries TRBV27 and TRBJ2-1, with D perhaps TRBD2 (5 bases). The sequencing sample was made of CD8+ T cells from PBMCs. The CDR3 reads CASSLERSNRGEQFF. The CDR3 bases are TGTGCCAGCAGTCTAGAGCGGTCGAACAGAGGTGAGCAGTTCTTC.